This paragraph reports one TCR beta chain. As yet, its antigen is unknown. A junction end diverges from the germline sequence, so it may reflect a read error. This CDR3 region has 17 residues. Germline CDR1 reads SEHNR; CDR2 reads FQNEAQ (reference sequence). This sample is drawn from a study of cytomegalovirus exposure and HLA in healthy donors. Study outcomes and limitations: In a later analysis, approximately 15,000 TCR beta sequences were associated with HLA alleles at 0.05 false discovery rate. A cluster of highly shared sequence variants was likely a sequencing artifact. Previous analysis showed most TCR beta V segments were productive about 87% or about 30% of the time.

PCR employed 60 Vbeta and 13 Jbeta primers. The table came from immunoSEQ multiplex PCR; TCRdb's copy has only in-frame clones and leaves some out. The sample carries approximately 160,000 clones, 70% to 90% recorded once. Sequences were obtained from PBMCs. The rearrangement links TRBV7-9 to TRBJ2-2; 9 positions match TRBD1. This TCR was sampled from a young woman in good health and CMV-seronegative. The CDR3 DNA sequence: TGTTCCAGCAGCATGCATCCGGGACAGGGAAACACCGGGGAGCTGTTTTTT. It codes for CSSSMHPGQGNTGELFF.